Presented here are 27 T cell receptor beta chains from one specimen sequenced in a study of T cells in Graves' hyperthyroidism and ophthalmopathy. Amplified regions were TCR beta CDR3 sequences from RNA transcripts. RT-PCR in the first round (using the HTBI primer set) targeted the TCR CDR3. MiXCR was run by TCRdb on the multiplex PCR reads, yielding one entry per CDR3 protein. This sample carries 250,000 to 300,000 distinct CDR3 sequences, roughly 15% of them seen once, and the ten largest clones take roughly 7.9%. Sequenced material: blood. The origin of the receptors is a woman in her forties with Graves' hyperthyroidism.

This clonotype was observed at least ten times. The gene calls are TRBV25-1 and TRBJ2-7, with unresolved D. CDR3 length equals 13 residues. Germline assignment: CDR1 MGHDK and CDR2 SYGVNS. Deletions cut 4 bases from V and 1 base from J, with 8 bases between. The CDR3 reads CASSVSDSYEQYF. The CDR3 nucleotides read TGTGCCAGCAGTGTTTCGGATTCCTACGAGCAGTACTTC.

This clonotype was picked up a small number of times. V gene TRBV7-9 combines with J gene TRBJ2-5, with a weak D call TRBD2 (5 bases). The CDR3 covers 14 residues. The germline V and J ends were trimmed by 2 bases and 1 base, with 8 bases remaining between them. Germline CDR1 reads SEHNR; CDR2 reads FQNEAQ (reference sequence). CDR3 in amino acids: CASSLPRGQETQYF. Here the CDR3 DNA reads TGTGCCAGCAGCTTACCCCGGGGCCAAGAGACCCAGTACTTC.

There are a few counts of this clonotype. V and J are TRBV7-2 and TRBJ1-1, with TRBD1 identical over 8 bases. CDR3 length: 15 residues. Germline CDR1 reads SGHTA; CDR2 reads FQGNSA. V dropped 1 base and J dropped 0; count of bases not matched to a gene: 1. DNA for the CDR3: TGTGCCAGCAGCTTAGGGACAGGGATGAACACTGAAGCTTTCTTT. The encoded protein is CASSLGTGMNTEAFF.

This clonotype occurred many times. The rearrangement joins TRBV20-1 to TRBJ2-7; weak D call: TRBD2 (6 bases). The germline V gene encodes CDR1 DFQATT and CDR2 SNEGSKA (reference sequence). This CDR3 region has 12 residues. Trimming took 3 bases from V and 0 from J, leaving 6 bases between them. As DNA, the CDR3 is TGCAGTGCTAGCGGGAGCTCCTACGAGCAGTACTTC. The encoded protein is CSASGSSYEQYF.

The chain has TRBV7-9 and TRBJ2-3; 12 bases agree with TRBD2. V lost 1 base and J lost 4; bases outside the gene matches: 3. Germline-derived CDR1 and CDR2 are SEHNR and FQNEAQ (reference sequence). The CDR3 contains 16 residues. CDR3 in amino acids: CASSLGLAGEADTQYF. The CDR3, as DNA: TGTGCCAGCAGCTTAGGACTAGCGGGAGAGGCAGATACGCAGTATTTT.

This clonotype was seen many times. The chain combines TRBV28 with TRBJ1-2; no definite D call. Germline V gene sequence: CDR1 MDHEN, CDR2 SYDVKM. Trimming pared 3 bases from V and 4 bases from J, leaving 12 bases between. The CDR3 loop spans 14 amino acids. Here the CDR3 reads CASSLSGGVYGYTF. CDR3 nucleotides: TGTGCCAGCAGTTTGTCCGGAGGAGTCTATGGCTACACCTTC.

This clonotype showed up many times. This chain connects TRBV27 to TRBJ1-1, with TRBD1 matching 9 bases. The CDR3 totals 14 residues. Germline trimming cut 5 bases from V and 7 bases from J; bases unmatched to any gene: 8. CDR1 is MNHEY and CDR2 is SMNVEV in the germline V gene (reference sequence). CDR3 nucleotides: TGTGCCAGCAGTCCGGGGGACAGGGTCGGTGAAGCTTTCTTT. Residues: CASSPGDRVGEAFF.

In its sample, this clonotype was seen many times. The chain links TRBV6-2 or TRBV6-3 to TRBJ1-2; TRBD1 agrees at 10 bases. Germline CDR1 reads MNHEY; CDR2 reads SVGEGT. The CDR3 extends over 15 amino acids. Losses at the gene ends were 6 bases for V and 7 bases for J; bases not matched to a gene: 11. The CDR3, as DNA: TGTGCCAGCAGGCCCCGTCTTGACAGGGGGCTTGGCTACACCTTC. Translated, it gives CASRPRLDRGLGYTF.

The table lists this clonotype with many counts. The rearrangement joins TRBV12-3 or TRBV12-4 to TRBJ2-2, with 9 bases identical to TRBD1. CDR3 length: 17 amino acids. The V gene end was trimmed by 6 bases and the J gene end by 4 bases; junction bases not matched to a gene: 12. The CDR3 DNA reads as TGTGCCAGCAGCGCCCCATGGGGGACAGGGAGCACCGGGGAGCTGTTTTTT. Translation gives CASSAPWGTGSTGELFF.

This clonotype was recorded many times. DNA for the CDR3: TGCAGCACCGGGGGAGGGAGCTACGAGCAGTACTTC. It codes for CSTGGGSYEQYF. The chain uses TRBV29-1 and TRBJ2-7; TRBD2 matches at 7 bases. CDR1 and CDR2 from the germline V gene are SQVTM and ANQGSEA. The CDR3 sequence is 12 residues long. With V trimmed by 8 bases and J by 3 bases, 7 bases remained unmatched.

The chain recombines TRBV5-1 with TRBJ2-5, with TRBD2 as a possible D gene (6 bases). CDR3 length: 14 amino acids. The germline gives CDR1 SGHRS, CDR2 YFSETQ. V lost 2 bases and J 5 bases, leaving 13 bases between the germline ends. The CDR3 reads CASSFRDLGETQYF. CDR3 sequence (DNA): TGCGCCAGCAGCTTCCGGGACTTGGGGGAGACCCAGTACTTC.

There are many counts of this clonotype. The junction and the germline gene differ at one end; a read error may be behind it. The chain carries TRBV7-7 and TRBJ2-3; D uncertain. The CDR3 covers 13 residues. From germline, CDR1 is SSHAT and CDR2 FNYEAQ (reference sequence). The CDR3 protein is CASSLNARNTQYF. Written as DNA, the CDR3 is TGTGCTAGCAGCCTCAATGCTAGGAATACGCAGTATTTT.

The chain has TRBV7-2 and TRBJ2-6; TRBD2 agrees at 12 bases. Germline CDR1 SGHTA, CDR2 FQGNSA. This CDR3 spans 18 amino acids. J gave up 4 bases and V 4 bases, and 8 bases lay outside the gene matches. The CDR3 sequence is CASSSRLAGESGANVLTF. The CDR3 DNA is TGTGCCAGCAGCTCCCGACTAGCGGGAGAGTCAGGGGCCAACGTCCTGACTTTC.

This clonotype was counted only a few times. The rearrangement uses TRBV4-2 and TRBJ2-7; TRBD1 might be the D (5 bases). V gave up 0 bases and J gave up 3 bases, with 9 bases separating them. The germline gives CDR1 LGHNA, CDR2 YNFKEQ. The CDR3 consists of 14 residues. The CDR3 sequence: CASSQDRGGYEQYF. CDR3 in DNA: TGTGCCAGCAGCCAAGATAGGGGCGGCTACGAGCAGTACTTC.

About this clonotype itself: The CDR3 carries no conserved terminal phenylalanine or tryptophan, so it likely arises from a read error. The CDR3 nucleotides read TGTGCCAGCATTAGGGGACCAACGAAAGGGGTTGGCGAGCAGTACCTC. Protein: CASIRGPTKGVGEQYL. V gene TRBV6-2 or TRBV6-3 combines with J gene TRBJ2-7; perhaps D is TRBD1 or TRBD2 (5 bases each). Trimming removed 7 bases at V and 6 bases at J, with 25 bases between. This CDR3 has 16 residues. Germline V CDR1 and CDR2: MNHEY, SVGEGT.

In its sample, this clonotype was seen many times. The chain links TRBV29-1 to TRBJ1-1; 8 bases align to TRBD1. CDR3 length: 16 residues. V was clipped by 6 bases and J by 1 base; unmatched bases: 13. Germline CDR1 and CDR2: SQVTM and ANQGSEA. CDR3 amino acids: CSVAGLEDRANTEAFF. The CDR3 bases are TGCAGCGTCGCCGGCCTTGAGGACAGGGCGAACACTGAAGCTTTCTTT.

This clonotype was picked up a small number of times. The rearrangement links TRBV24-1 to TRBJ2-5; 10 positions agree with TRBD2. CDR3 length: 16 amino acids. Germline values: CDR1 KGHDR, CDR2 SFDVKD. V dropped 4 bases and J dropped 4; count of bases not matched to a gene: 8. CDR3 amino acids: CATSDGSGRRGETQYF. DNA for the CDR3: TGTGCCACCAGTGACGGTAGCGGGAGGAGGGGAGAGACCCAGTACTTC.

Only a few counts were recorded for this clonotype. CDR3 region: CASSSRPAGGYTF. The CDR3 nucleotides are TGTGCCAGCAGCTCGAGACCCGCAGGGGGCTACACCTTC. This chain links TRBV13 with TRBJ1-2; tentative D call: TRBD1 (5 bases). With 4 bases removed from V and 8 bases from J, the gap between germline ends came to 14 bases. The CDR3 is 13 amino acids. The germline V gene encodes CDR1 PRHDT and CDR2 FYEKMQ (reference sequence).

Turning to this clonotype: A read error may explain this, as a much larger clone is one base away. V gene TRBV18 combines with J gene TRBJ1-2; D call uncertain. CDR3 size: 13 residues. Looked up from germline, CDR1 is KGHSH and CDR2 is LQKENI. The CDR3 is CAGSPPSEYGYTF. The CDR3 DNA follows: TGTGCCGGCTCACCACCGTCGGAGTATGGCTACACCTTC.

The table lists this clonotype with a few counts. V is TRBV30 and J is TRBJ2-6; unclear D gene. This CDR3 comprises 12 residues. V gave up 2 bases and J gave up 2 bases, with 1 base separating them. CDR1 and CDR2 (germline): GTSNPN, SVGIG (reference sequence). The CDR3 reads CAWSPGANVLTF. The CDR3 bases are TGTGCCTGGAGTCCTGGGGCCAACGTCCTGACTTTC.

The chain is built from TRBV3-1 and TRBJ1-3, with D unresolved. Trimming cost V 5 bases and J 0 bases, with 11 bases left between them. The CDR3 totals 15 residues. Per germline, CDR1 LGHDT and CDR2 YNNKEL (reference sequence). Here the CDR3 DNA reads TGTGCCAGCAGCACCGGACTGACCTCTGGAAACACCATATATTTT. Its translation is CASSTGLTSGNTIYF.

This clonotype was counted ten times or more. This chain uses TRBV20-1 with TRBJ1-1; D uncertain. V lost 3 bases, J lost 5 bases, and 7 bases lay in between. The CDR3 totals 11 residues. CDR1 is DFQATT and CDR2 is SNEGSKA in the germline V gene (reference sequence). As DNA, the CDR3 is TGCAGTGCTAGCCTCAGTACTGAAGCTTTCTTT. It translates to CSASLSTEAFF.

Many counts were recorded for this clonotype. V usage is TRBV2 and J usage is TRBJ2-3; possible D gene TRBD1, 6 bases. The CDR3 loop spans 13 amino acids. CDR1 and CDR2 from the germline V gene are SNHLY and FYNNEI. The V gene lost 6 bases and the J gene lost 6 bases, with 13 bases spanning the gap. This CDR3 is CASRGAARDTQYF. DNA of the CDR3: TGTGCCAGCAGGGGGGCCGCCCGGGATACGCAGTATTTT.

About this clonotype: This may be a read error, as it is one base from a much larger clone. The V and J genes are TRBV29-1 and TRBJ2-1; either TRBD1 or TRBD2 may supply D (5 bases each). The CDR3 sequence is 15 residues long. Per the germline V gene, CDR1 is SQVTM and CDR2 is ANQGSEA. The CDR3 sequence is CSVGVATSSCNEQFF. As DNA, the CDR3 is TGCAGCGTGGGGGTAGCGACAAGCTCCTGCAATGAGCAGTTCTTC.

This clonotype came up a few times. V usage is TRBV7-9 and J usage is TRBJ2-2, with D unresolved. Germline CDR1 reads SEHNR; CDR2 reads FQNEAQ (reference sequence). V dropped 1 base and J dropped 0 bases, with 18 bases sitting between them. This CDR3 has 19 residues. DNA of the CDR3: TGTGCCAGCAGCTTAGATTCCCTCCGAAAAAGAGCGAACACCGGGGAGCTGTTTTTT. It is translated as CASSLDSLRKRANTGELFF.

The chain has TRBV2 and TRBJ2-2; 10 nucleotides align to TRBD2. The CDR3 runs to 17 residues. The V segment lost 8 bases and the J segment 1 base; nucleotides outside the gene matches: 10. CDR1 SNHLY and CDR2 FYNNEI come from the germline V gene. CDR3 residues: CASWGSASGRNTGELFF. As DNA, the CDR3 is TGTGCCAGCTGGGGCAGTGCTAGCGGGAGGAACACCGGGGAGCTGTTTTTT. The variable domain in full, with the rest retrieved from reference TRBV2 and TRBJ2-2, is EPEVTQTPSHQVTQMGQEVILRCVPISNHLYFYWYRQILGQKVEFLVSFYNNEISEKSEIFDDQFSVERPDGSNFTLKIRSTKLEDSAMYFCASWGSASGRNTGELFFGEGSRLTVL.

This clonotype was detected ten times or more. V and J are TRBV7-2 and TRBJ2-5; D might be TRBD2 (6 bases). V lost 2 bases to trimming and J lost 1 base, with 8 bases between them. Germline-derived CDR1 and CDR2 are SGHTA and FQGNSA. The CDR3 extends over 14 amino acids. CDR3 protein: CASSLSGGQETQYF. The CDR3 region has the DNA TGTGCCAGCAGCTTATCCGGGGGCCAAGAGACCCAGTACTTC.